A single sample gave rise to the 27 T cell receptor beta chains below, sequenced in a study of OX40 agonist ivuxolimab in advanced cancers. Here immunoSEQ multiplex PCR was the method, and the copy in TCRdb shows in-frame clones only, minus some. The sample records about 60,000 clones, roughly 89% being singletons. This specimen consisted of CD4+ or CD8+ T cells sorted from blood, obtained in a trial of the OX40 agonist ivuxolimab. The receptors shown here come from an adult with an advanced solid tumor such as melanoma, head and neck, liver or kidney cancer.

The chain combines TRBV7-6 with TRBJ1-5; D gene ambiguous. CDR3 length: 14 residues. The germline V gene encodes CDR1 SGHVS and CDR2 FNYEAQ. The ends were cut back, 1 base at V and 3 bases at J, with 7 bases in the middle. The CDR3: CASSLGSYNQPQHF. Written as DNA, the CDR3 is TGTGCCAGCAGCTTAGGGTCCTACAATCAGCCCCAGCATTTT.

The V call is TRBV18, the J call TRBJ2-1; D is unresolved. This CDR3 contains 14 residues. Trimming took 3 bases from V and 4 from J, leaving 10 bases between them. Germline loops: CDR1 KGHSH, CDR2 LQKENI. The CDR3 loop is CASSPVAQYNEQFF. The CDR3 coding sequence is TGTGCCAGCTCACCGGTAGCCCAATACAATGAGCAGTTCTTC. Supplemented by reference TRBV18 and TRBJ2-1, the full variable domain reads NAGVMQNPRHLVRRRGQEARLRCSPMKGHSHVYWYRQLPEEGLKFMVYLQKENIIDESGMPKERFSAEFPKEGPSILRIQQVVRGDSAAYFCASSPVAQYNEQFFGPGTRLTVL.

The rearrangement uses TRBV5-8 and TRBJ1-4; D is ambiguous. Trimming pared 0 bases from V and 8 bases from J, leaving 11 bases between. CDR1 and CDR2 (germline): SGHTS, YDEGEE. The CDR3 is made up of 14 amino acids. The CDR3 spells CASSLAEEGEKLFF. The CDR3 nucleotides are TGTGCCAGCAGCTTGGCCGAGGAGGGCGAAAAACTGTTTTTT.

This sequence joins TRBV18 and TRBJ1-3; D is uncertain. V was shortened by 6 bases and J by 3 bases, with 15 bases between the two germline ends. The germline CDR1 and CDR2 sequences are KGHSH and LQKENI. The CDR3 extends over 15 amino acids. The CDR3 reads CASSPYIEVGNTIYF. The CDR3 DNA follows: TGTGCCAGCTCTCCTTATATTGAGGTTGGAAACACCATATATTTT.

The chain recombines TRBV15 with TRBJ2-3, with D perhaps TRBD2 (6 bases). The length of the CDR3 is 15 residues. Germline CDR1 and CDR2: LNHNV and YYDKDF (reference sequence). V dropped 5 bases and J dropped 0 bases, with 12 bases sitting between them. The CDR3 DNA follows: TGTGCCACCAGCGGGCTTCGGGAGAGCACAGATACGCAGTATTTT. It is translated as CATSGLRESTDTQYF.

The chain links TRBV5-5 to TRBJ2-7; a possible D gene is TRBD2 (7 bases). Per the germline V gene, CDR1 is SGHKS and CDR2 is YYEKEE (reference sequence). The CDR3 length is 16 residues. Trimming took 0 bases from V and 2 from J, leaving 15 bases between them. In nucleotides, the CDR3 is TGTGCCAGCAGCTTGGGTTCGGGGGGCAGGGCCTACGAGCAGTACTTC. Protein sequence: CASSLGSGGRAYEQYF.

This clone was counted a single time. The J gene is TRBJ2-2, the V gene TRBV7-8, with 8 bases fitting TRBD2. CDR3 size: 14 residues. The germline V gene encodes CDR1 SGHVS and CDR2 FQNEAQ. Trimming cost V 5 bases and J 6 bases; bases outside gene matches: 5. DNA for the CDR3: TGTGCCAGCAGCACCGGGACTAGGGCCGGGGAGCTGTTTTTT. It yields the protein CASSTGTRAGELFF.

CDR3 DNA sequence: TGTGCCAGCAGTTTAAGGGGGCAGGGGGCCCAAGAGACCCAGTACTTC. Its protein is CASSLRGQGAQETQYF. The V and J genes are TRBV27 and TRBJ2-5; 8 nucleotides line up with TRBD1. The V gene's germline CDR1 is MNHEY and CDR2 SMNVEV (reference sequence). The CDR3 covers 16 residues. The ends lost 2 bases at V and 1 base at J; junction bases unmatched: 6.

This chain links TRBV19 with TRBJ1-5, with D unclear. There are 13 residues in the CDR3. Per the germline V gene, CDR1 is LNHDA and CDR2 is SQIVND (reference sequence). V lost 5 bases to trimming and J lost 7 bases, with 12 bases between them. The CDR3 region has the DNA TGTGCCAGTAGTGGCGCGCGCGGGCAGCCCCAGCATTTT. It is translated as CASSGARGQPQHF.

CDR3 bases: TGTGCCAGCAGCGCCGCAGGGGCAGATACGCAGTATTTT. Translated: CASSAAGADTQYF. The chain has TRBV7-3 and TRBJ2-3, with D perhaps TRBD1 (6 bases). The CDR3 sequence is 13 residues long. Trimming removed 5 bases at V and 4 bases at J, with 10 bases between. Germline assignment: CDR1 SGHTA and CDR2 FQGTGA. Supplemented by reference TRBV7-3 and TRBJ2-3, the full variable domain reads GAGVSQTPSNKVTEKGKYVELRCDPISGHTALYWYRQSLGQGPEFLIYFQGTGAADDSGLPNDRFFAVRPEGSVSTLKIQRTERGDSAVYLCASSAAGADTQYFGPGTRLTVL.

CDR3 loop: CASSVVGLAGGLTYTDTQYF. The DNA for the CDR3 is TGTGCCAGCAGCGTAGTGGGACTAGCGGGAGGGCTTACTTACACAGATACGCAGTATTTT. This chain joins TRBV9 and TRBJ2-3; 16 bases agree with TRBD2. CDR3 length: 20 residues. Germline V CDR1 and CDR2: SGDLS, YYNGEE. V lost 0 bases, J lost 2 bases, and 9 bases stayed unmatched.

The V call is TRBV4-2, the J call TRBJ1-4; D is undetermined. The germline V gene has CDR1 LGHNA and CDR2 YNFKEQ. V was shortened by 0 bases and J by 11 bases, with 4 bases between the two germline ends. The CDR3 spans 11 residues. The CDR3 sequence: CASSQDRKLFF. The CDR3 nucleotides read TGTGCCAGCAGCCAAGACCGTAAACTGTTTTTT.

This chain connects TRBV7-8 to TRBJ2-7; no clear D. V was cut by 6 bases and J by 4 bases, with 13 bases left in between. This CDR3 spans 13 amino acids. The V gene's germline CDR1 is SGHVS and CDR2 FQNEAQ. In nucleotides, the CDR3 is TGTGCCAGCAGACTTCCCCTTGGATACGAGCAGTACTTC. It is translated as CASRLPLGYEQYF.

The rearrangement uses TRBV28 and TRBJ1-5; D may be TRBD1 (6 bases). V was cut by 8 bases and J by 3 bases, with 14 bases left in between. CDR3 length: 14 amino acids. Germline CDR1 is MDHEN and CDR2 is SYDVKM. The CDR3, as DNA: TGTGCCAGCTTGGGGGCACTTTTCAATCAGCCCCAGCATTTT. This sequence encodes CASLGALFNQPQHF.

This clone showed up just once. J is TRBJ2-5 and V is TRBV7-9, with 9 bases aligning to TRBD1. The ends lost 3 bases at V and 5 bases at J; junction bases unmatched: 7. This CDR3 has 15 residues. The germline gives CDR1 SEHNR, CDR2 FQNEAQ (reference sequence). The CDR3 is CASSLWGQGSETQYF. In DNA form, the CDR3 reads TGTGCCAGCAGCTTGTGGGGACAGGGAAGCGAGACCCAGTACTTC.

The chain recombines TRBV5-1 with TRBJ2-5; 9 bases match TRBD1. The CDR3 sequence is 15 residues long. Per germline, CDR1 SGHRS and CDR2 YFSETQ. The V gene end was trimmed by 3 bases and the J gene end by 5 bases; junction bases not matched to a gene: 8. CDR3 amino acids: CASSWTGARAETQYF. The CDR3 bases are TGCGCCAGCAGCTGGACAGGGGCCCGGGCGGAGACCCAGTACTTC.

This rearrangement joins TRBV7-8 to TRBJ2-1, with 9 bases identical to TRBD2. There are 14 residues in the CDR3. Germline V gene sequence: CDR1 SGHVS, CDR2 FQNEAQ. The ends lost 6 bases at V and 8 bases at J; junction bases unmatched: 8. Here the CDR3 DNA reads TGTGCCAGCAGGAGGGTAGCGGGAGTTTATGAGCAGTTCTTC. Protein sequence: CASRRVAGVYEQFF.

This clone was seen a handful of times. Within the sample, other DNA sequences also encode this same CDR3. The chain uses TRBV7-2 and TRBJ1-1; TRBD1 matches 7 bases. CDR3 length: 13 amino acids. The V gene end was trimmed by 6 bases and the J gene end by 1 base; junction bases not matched to a gene: 2. Germline-derived CDR1 and CDR2 are SGHTA and FQGNSA. This CDR3 is CASSRQGNTEAFF. DNA for the CDR3: TGTGCCAGCAGTAGACAGGGGAACACTGAAGCTTTCTTT.

The V gene is TRBV5-1, the J gene TRBJ2-3; D gene ambiguous. The germline V gene has CDR1 SGHRS and CDR2 YFSETQ. The V and J ends lost 3 bases and 4 bases respectively, with 6 bases between them. The CDR3 has 12 amino acids. DNA of the CDR3: TGCGCCAGCAGCTCTAATTCAGATACGCAGTATTTT. Its translation is CASSSNSDTQYF.

The count of this clone is one. This chain joins TRBV9 and TRBJ1-1, with D perhaps matching TRBD1 (6 bases). The CDR3 loop spans 15 amino acids. CDR1 SGDLS and CDR2 YYNGEE come from the germline V gene. V lost 0 bases and J lost 4, with 13 bases in between. This CDR3 is CASSVVTDSLTEAFF. The CDR3, as DNA: TGTGCCAGCAGCGTAGTTACGGACAGCCTCACTGAAGCTTTCTTT.

As DNA, the CDR3 is TGTGCCAGTAGTATGGTAATAGGGGGAGGCAGGGGAATCTCTGGGGCCAACGTCCTGACTTTC. The encoded protein is CASSMVIGGGRGISGANVLTF. This chain connects TRBV19 to TRBJ2-6, with D possibly being TRBD1 or TRBD2 (6 bases each). Germline CDR1 and CDR2: LNHDA and SQIVND (reference sequence). Trimming removed 3 bases at V and 0 bases at J, with 24 bases between. This CDR3 region has 21 residues.

The chain carries TRBV28 and TRBJ2-1; D unclear. The CDR3 is made up of 14 amino acids. The V gene lost 5 bases and the J gene lost 12 bases, with 20 bases spanning the gap. From germline, CDR1 is MDHEN and CDR2 SYDVKM. The CDR3 sequence is CASSLPLTHELQFF. The CDR3 DNA reads TGTGCCAGCAGTCTCCCTTTGACGCATGAGTTGCAGTTCTTC. Full variable domain (missing parts from reference TRBV28 and TRBJ2-1): DVKVTQSSRYLVKRTGEKVFLECVQDMDHENMFWYRQDPGLGLRLIYFSYDVKMKEKGDIPEGYSVSREKKERFSLILESASTNQTSMYLCASSLPLTHELQFFGPGTRLTVL.

The chain has TRBV29-1 and TRBJ2-1; D uncertain. Trimming took 5 bases from V and 8 from J, leaving 4 bases between them. Germline assignment: CDR1 SQVTM and CDR2 ANQGSEA. This CDR3 contains 9 residues. CDR3 loop: CSVWDEQFF. Here the CDR3 DNA reads TGCAGCGTTTGGGATGAGCAGTTCTTC.

The V gene is TRBV4-3, the J gene TRBJ2-1, with D unresolved. Deletions cut 7 bases from V and 0 bases from J, with 13 bases between. Germline lookup yields CDR1 LGHNA and CDR2 YSLEER. CDR3 length: 15 amino acids. The CDR3 DNA is TGCGCCAGCACGAGAAAAGTGAGCTCCTACAATGAGCAGTTCTTC. Protein: CASTRKVSSYNEQFF.

V gene TRBV14 combines with J gene TRBJ2-3; D not certain. Trimming removed 1 base at V and 5 bases at J, with 13 bases between. Germline CDR1 and CDR2: SGHDN and FVKESK. The CDR3 totals 15 residues. CDR3 in amino acids: CASSQGTRRGDTQYF. The CDR3 nucleotides are TGTGCCAGCAGCCAAGGTACCCGACGAGGAGATACGCAGTATTTT.

The gene calls are TRBV9 and TRBJ2-3; the D gene is possibly TRBD2 (6 bases). This CDR3 has 14 residues. Deletions cut 4 bases from V and 0 bases from J, with 9 bases between. CDR1 SGDLS and CDR2 YYNGEE come from the germline V gene. CDR3 nucleotide sequence: TGTGCCAGCAGCCAACTAGCTAGCACAGATACGCAGTATTTT. Protein sequence: CASSQLASTDTQYF.

The chain uses TRBV11-2 and TRBJ1-4; 7 bases map to TRBD1. The CDR3 loop spans 16 amino acids. V dropped 4 bases and J dropped 7; count of bases not matched to a gene: 12. Germline lookup yields CDR1 SGHAT and CDR2 FQNNGV. In nucleotides, the CDR3 is TGTGCCAGCAGCTCGGCACAGGGGCTTGCGGGTGAAAAACTGTTTTTT. Amino acids: CASSSAQGLAGEKLFF.